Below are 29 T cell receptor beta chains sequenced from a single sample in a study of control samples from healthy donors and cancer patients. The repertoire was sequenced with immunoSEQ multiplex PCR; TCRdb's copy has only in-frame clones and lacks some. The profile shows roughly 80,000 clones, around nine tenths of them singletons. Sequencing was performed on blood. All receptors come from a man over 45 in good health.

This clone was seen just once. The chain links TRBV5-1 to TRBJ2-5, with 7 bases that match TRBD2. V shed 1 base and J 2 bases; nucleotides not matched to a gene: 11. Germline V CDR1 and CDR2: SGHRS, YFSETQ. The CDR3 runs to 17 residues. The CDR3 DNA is TGCGCCAGCAGCTTGACGGTAGTCAGCGGGGAACAAGAGACCCAGTACTTC. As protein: CASSLTVVSGEQETQYF.

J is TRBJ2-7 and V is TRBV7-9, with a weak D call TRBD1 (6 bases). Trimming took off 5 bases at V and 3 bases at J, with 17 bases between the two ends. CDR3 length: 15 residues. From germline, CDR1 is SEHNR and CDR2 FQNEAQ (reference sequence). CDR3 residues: CASSRPQGPRYEQYF. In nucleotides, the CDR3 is TGTGCCAGCAGCAGACCCCAGGGGCCGCGCTACGAGCAGTACTTC.

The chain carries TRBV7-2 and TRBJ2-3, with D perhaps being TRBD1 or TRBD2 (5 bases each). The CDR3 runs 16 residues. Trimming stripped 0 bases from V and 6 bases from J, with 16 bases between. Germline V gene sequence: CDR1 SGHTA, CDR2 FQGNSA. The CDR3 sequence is CASSLASGRKTDTQYF. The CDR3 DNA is TGTGCCAGCAGCTTAGCGTCGGGACGGAAAACGGATACGCAGTATTTT.

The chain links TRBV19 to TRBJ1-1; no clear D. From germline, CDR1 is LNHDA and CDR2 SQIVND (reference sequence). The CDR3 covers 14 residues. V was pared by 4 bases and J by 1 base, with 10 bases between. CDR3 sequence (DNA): TGTGCCAGTAGTAATGGCGGAACGAACACTGAAGCTTTCTTT. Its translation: CASSNGGTNTEAFF.

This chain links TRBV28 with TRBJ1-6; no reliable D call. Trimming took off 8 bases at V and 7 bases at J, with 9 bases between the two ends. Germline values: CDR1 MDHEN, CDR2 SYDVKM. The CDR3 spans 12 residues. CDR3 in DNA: TGTGCCAGCGCAAGACTAAATTCACCCCTCCACTTT. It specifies CASARLNSPLHF.

The CDR3, as DNA: TGTGCCAGCAGTCTGGAGAGCGGTAGCAATCAGCCCCAGCATTTT. Protein sequence: CASSLESGSNQPQHF. The V and J genes are TRBV6-4 and TRBJ1-5; D unclear. Trimming shortened V by 5 bases and J by 0 bases, and 11 bases separated the two germline ends. Germline-derived CDR1 and CDR2 are MRHNA and SNTAGT. The CDR3 length is 15 residues.

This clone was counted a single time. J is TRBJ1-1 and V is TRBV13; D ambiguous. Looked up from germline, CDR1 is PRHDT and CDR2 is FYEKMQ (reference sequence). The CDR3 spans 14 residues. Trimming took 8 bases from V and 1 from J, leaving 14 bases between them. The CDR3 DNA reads TGTGCCAGCGCCAAGCCGTCTAGGAACACTGAAGCTTTCTTT. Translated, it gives CASAKPSRNTEAFF.

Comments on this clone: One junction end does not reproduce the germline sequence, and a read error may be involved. This CDR3 reads CASSSSRRDRRLFKYGYTF. The CDR3 nucleotides are TGTGCTAGCAGCTCCTCCCGACGGGACAGGCGGCTTTTTAAGTATGGCTACACCTTC. The chain employs TRBV7-7 and TRBJ1-2; the match to TRBD1 covers 8 bases. CDR1 and CDR2 (germline): SSHAT, FNYEAQ (reference sequence). The CDR3 runs 19 residues.

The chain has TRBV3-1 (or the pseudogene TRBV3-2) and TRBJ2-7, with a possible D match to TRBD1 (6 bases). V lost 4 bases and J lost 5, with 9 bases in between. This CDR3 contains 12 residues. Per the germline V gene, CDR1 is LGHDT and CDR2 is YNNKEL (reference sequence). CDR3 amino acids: CASSRTANEQYF. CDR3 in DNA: TGTGCCAGCAGCCGGACAGCCAACGAGCAGTACTTC.

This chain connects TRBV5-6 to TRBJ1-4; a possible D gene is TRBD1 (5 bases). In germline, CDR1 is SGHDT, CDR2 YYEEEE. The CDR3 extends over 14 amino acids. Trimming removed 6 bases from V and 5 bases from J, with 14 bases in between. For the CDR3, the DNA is TGTGCCAGCACCACCGGGACGGTGAATGAAAAACTGTTTTTT. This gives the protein CASTTGTVNEKLFF.

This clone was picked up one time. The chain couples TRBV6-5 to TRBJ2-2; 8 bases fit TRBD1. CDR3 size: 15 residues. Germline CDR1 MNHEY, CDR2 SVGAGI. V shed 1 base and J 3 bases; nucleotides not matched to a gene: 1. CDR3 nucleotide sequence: TGTGCCAGCAGTTACTTGACAGGGGACACCGGGGAGCTGTTTTTT. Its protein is CASSYLTGDTGELFF.

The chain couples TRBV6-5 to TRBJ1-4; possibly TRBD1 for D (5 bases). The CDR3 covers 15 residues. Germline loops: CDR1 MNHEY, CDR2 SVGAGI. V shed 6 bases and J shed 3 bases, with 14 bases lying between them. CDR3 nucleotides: TGTGCCAGCAGGGCCTCCGGGGCCTCTAATGAAAAACTGTTTTTT. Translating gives CASRASGASNEKLFF.

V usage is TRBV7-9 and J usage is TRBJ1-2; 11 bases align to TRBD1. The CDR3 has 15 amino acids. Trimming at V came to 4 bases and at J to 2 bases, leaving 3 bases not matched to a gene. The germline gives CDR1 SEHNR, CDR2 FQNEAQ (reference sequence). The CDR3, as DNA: TGTGCCAGCAGCTCATGGACAGGGGGCAACTATGGCTACACCTTC. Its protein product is CASSSWTGGNYGYTF.

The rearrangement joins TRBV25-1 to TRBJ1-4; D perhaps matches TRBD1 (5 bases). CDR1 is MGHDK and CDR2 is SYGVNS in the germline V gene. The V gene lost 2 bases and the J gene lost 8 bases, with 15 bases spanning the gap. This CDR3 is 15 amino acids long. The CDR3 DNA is TGTGCCAGCAGTGAACCCGGAGGGGCGGGGGAAAAACTGTTTTTT. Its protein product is CASSEPGGAGEKLFF.

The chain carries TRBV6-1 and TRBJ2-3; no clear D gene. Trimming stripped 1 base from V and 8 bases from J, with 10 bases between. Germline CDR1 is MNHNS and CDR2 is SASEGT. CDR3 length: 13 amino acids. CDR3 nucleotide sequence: TGTGCCAGCAGTGAAGTAGTAGTTAGTACGCAGTATTTT. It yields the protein CASSEVVVSTQYF.

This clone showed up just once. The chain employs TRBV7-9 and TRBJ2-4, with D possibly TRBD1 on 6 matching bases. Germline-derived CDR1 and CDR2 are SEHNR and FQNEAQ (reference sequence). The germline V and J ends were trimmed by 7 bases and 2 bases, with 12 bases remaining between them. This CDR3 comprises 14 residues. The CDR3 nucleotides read TGTGCCAGCAACCCGACAGGATCCAAAAACATTCAGTACTTC. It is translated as CASNPTGSKNIQYF.

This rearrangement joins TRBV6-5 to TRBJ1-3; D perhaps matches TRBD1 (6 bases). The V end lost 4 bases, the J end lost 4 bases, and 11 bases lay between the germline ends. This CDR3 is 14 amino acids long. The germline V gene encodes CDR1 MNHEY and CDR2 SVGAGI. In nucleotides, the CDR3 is TGTGCCAGCAGTTTCAGGGGATCCGGAAACACCATATATTTT. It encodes CASSFRGSGNTIYF.

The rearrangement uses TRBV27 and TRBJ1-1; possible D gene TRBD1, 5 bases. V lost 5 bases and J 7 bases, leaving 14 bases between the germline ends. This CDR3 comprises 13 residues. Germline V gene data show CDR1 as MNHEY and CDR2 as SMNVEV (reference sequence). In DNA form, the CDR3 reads TGTGCCAGCAGTCTTTTAGGCAGGGATGAAGCTTTCTTT. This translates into CASSLLGRDEAFF.

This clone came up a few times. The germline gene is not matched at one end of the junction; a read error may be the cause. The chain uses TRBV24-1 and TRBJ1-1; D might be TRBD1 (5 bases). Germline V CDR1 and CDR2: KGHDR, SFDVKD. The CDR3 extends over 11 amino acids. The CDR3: CAPPGPGTQHF. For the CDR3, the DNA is TGTGCCCCCCCGGGGCCCGGGACGCAGCACTTT.

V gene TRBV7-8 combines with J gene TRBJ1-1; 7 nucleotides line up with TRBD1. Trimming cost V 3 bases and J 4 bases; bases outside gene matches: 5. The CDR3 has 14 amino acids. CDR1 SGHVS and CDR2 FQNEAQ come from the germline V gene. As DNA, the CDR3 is TGTGCCAGCAGCTTGACCCAGGGGGGCACTGAAGCTTTCTTT. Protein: CASSLTQGGTEAFF. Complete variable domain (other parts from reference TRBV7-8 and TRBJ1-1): GAGVSQSPRYKVAKRGQDVALRCDPISGHVSLFWYQQALGQGPEFLTYFQNEAQLDKSGLPSDRFFAERPEGSVSTLKIQRTQQEDSAVYLCASSLTQGGTEAFFGQGTRLTVV.

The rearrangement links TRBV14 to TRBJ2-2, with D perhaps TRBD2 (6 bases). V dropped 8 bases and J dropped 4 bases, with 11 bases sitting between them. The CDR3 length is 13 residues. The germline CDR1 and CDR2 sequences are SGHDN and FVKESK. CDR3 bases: TGTGCCAGCCGTCGGGGGTCCACCGGGGAGCTGTTTTTT. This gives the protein CASRRGSTGELFF.

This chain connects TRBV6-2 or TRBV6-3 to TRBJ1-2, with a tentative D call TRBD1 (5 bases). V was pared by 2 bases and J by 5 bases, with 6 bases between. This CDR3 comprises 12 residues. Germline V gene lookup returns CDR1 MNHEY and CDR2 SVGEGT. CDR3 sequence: CASSYGGYGYTF. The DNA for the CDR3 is TGTGCCAGCAGTTACGGGGGGTATGGCTACACCTTC.

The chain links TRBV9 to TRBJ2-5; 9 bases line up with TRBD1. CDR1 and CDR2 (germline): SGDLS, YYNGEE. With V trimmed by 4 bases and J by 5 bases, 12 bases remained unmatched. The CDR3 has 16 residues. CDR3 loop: CASSYRTGQGEETQYF. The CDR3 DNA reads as TGTGCCAGCAGCTACCGTACGGGACAGGGAGAGGAGACCCAGTACTTC.

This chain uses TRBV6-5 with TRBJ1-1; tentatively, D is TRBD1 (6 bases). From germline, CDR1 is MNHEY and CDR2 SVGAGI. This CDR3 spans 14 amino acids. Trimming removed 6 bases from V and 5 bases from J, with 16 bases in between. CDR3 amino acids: CASRSHRDTTEAFF. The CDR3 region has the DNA TGTGCCAGCAGGAGTCACAGGGATACGACTGAAGCTTTCTTT.

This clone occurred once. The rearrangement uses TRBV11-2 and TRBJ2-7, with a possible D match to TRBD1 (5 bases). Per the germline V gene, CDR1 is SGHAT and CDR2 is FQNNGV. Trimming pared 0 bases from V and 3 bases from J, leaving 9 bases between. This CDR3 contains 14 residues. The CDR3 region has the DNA TGTGCCAGCAGCTTAGATGCAGGGTTCTACGAGCAGTACTTC. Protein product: CASSLDAGFYEQYF.

The CDR3 region has the DNA TGTGCCAGCAGTGAACGGGCAGTTGGCACAGATACGCAGTATTTT. This sequence encodes CASSERAVGTDTQYF. The genes are TRBV25-1 and TRBJ2-3; D gene uncertain. CDR3 size: 15 residues. Deletions cut 2 bases from V and 1 base from J, with 10 bases between. The germline V gene encodes CDR1 MGHDK and CDR2 SYGVNS.

CDR3 sequence reads: CASSQDLTTEAFF. In nucleotides, the CDR3 is TGTGCCAGCAGCCAAGATCTCACCACTGAAGCTTTCTTT. The rearrangement joins TRBV14 to TRBJ1-1; D is uncertain. The germline CDR1 and CDR2 sequences are SGHDN and FVKESK. This CDR3 spans 13 amino acids. With 0 bases removed from V and 4 bases from J, the gap between germline ends came to 6 bases.

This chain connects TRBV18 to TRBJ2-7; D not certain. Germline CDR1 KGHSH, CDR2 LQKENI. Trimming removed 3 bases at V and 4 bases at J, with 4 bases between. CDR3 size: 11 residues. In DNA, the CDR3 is TGTGCCAGCTCACCGGGTTACGAGCAGTACTTC. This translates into CASSPGYEQYF.

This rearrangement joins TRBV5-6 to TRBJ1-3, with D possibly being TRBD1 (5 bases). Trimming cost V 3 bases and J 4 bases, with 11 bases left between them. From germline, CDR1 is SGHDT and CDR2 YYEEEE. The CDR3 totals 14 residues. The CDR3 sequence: CASSSGPIGNTIYF. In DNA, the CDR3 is TGTGCCAGCAGCTCGGGACCAATCGGAAACACCATATATTTT.